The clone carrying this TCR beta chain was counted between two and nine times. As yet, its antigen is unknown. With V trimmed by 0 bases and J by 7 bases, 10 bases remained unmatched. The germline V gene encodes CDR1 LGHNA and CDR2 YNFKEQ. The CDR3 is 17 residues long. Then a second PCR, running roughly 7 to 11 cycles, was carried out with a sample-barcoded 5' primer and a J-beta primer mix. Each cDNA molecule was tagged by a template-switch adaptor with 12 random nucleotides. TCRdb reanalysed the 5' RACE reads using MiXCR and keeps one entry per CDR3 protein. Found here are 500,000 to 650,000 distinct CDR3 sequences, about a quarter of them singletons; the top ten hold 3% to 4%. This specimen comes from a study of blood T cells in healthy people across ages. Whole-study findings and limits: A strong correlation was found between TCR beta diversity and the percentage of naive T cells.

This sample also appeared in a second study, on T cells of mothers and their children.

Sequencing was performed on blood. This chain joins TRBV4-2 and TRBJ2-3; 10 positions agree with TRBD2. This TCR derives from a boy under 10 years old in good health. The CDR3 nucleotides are TGTGCCAGCAGCCAAGAGGGAGCGGGGGGGACCTTGTATACGCAGTATTTT. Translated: CASSQEGAGGTLYTQYF.